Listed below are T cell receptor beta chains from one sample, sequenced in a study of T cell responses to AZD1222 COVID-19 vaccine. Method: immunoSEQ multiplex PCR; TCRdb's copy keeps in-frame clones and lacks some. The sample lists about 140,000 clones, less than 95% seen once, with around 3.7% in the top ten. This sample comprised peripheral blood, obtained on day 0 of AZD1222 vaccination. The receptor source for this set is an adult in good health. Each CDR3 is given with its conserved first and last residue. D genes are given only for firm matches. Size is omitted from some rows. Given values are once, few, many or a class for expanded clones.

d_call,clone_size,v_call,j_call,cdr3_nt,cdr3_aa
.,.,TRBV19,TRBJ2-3,TGTGCCAGTACTTATCCGGCTAGTGACCGCACAGATACGCAGTATTTT,CASTYPASDRTDTQYF
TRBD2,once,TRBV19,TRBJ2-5,TGTGCCAGTAGTATAGGGGCCGGGGGGTACCAAGAGACCCAGTACTTC,CASSIGAGGYQETQYF
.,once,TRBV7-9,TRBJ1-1,TGTGCCAGCAGCTTAGATGGGGAGAGCACTGAAGCTTTCTTT,CASSLDGESTEAFF
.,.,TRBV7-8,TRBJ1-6,TGTGCCAGCAGCCCGGCGGCGGTGAATTCACCCCTCCACTTT,CASSPAAVNSPLHF
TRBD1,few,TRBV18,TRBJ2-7,TGTGCCAGCTCACCATTAGACAGGGTTTCAAAGCAGTACTTC,CASSPLDRVSKQYF
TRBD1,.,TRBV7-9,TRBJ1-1,TGTGCCAGCAGCCCAGGGGGCCTTGAAGCTTTCTTT,CASSPGGLEAFF
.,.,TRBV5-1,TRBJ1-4,TGCGCCAGCAGCTTTTGGCAGAGAGCAACTAATGAAAAACTGTTTTTT,CASSFWQRATNEKLFF
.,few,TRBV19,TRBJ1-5,TGTGCCAGTAGTATAGGGGGTATAGGTGGTCAGCCCCAGCATTTT,CASSIGGIGGQPQHF
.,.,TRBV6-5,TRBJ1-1,TGTGCCAGCACCCCCAGTCGCGTAAAGCCTGAAGCTTTCTTT,CASTPSRVKPEAFF
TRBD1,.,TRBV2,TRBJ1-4,TGTGCCAGCTCGTTTACAGGGGGCGGAGAAAAACTGTTTTTT,CASSFTGGGEKLFF
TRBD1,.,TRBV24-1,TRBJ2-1,TGTGCCACCAGTGATGGCCGGGACAGGGTCTTGTTCTTC,CATSDGRDRVLFF
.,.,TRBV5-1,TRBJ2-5,TGCGCCAGCAGCTTGCGAGCGTACCAAGAGACCCAGTACTTC,CASSLRAYQETQYF
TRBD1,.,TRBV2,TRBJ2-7,TGTGCCAGCTCTCTCCGGGACAGGGGAGGATACGAGCAGTACTTC,CASSLRDRGGYEQYF
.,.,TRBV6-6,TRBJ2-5,TGTGCCAGCAGTTACTCCCAGGGGTACCAAGAGACCCAGTACTTC,CASSYSQGYQETQYF
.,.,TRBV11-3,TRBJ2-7,TGTGCCAGCAGCTTAGATCTCAGTTCCCACGAGCAGTACTTC,CASSLDLSSHEQYF
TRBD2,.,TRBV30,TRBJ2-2,TGTGCCTGGAGTGTAAAGCGGGAGGCCGGGGAGCTGTTTTTT,CAWSVKREAGELFF
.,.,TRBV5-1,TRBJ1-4,TGCGCCAGCAGCTTGGGGGGCCAGTCCCAAAAACTGTTTTTT,CASSLGGQSQKLFF
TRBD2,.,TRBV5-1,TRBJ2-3,TGCGCCAGCAGCCCCGGCTTAGCGGGAGGGGAACGTACGCAGTATTTT,CASSPGLAGGERTQYF
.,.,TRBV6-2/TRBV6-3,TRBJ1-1,TGTGCCAGCAGCCGAGGGCCATCCTTTAAAAACACTGAAGCTTTCTTT,CASSRGPSFKNTEAFF
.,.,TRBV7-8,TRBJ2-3,TGTGCCAGCAGCCCGGACAGCACAGATACGCAGTATTTT,CASSPDSTDTQYF
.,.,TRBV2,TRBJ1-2,TGTGCCAGCAGTCCGACATCGGATGGTGGCTACACCTTC,CASSPTSDGGYTF
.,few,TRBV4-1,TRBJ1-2,TGCGCCAGCAGCCAATCGGGACTTTCCTATGGCTACACCTTC,CASSQSGLSYGYTF
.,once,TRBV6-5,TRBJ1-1,TGTGCCAGCAGAAAGGACTCGGGGAACACTGAAGCTTTCTTT,CASRKDSGNTEAFF
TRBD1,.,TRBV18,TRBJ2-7,TGTGCCAGCTCGCGGGACAGGGGCTACGAGCAGTACTTC,CASSRDRGYEQYF
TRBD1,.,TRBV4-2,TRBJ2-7,TGTGCCAGCAGCCAAGGGACAGGCGACGGTTTTGACGAGCAGTACTTC,CASSQGTGDGFDEQYF
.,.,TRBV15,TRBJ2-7,TGTGCCACCAGCAGTTTCTCAGGGGCAACCGACGAGCAGTACTTC,CATSSFSGATDEQYF
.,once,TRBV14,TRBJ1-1,TGTGCCAGCAGCCGCCCAAACACTGAAGCTTTCTTT,CASSRPNTEAFF
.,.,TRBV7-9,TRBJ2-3,TGTGCCAGCAGCTTAGTAGGGTCGCACGGGTATTTT,CASSLVGSHGYF
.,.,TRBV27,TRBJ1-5,TGTGCCAGCAGTTTAGCCGGGAGCAATCAGCCCCAGCATTTT,CASSLAGSNQPQHF
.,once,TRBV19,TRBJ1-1,TGTGCCAGTACTTCCCAGGGCCTAGGTGAAGCTTTCTTT,CASTSQGLGEAFF
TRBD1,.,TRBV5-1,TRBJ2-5,TGCGCCAGCAGCGTGGGACAGGGGAGGGAGACCCAGTACTTC,CASSVGQGRETQYF
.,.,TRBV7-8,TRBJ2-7,TGTGCCAGCAGCCAGGACAGCAGCTCCTACGAGCAGTACTTC,CASSQDSSSYEQYF
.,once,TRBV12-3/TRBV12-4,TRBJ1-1,TGTGCCAGCATTCAAACAGGCGGCACTGAAGCTTTCTTT,CASIQTGGTEAFF
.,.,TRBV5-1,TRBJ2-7,TGCGCCAGCAGCTTCGCGACGTCCTACGAGCAGTACTTC,CASSFATSYEQYF
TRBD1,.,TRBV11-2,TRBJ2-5,TGTGCCAGCAGCTTTACAGGGGCGGGCGGGGAGACCCAGTACTTC,CASSFTGAGGETQYF
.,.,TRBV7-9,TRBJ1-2,TGTGCCAGCAGCGCACGGGACTATGGCTACACCTTC,CASSARDYGYTF
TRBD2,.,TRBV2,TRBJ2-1,TGTGCCAGCATACCCTTGGGGGGGACGAACAATGAGCAGTTCTTC,CASIPLGGTNNEQFF
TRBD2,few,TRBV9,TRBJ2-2,TGTGCCAGCAGCGCGAGCGGGGGGGCCGCCGGGGAGCTGTTTTTT,CASSASGGAAGELFF
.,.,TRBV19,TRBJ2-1,TGTGCCAGTAGTCCCCGGGTAGCGTTGGGTGGAAGTGAGCAGTTCTTC,CASSPRVALGGSEQFF
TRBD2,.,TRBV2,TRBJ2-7,TGTGCCAGCAGCTACAGCGGGGGGTCCTACGAGCAGTACTTC,CASSYSGGSYEQYF
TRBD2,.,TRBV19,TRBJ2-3,TGTGCCAGTAAGAGCGGGGGGGCCGGGAATACGCAGTATTTT,CASKSGGAGNTQYF
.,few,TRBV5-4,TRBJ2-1,TGTGCCAGCAGCTTGGCCGGAGGGGGGCACAATGAGCAGTTCTTC,CASSLAGGGHNEQFF
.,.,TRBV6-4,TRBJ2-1,TGTGCCAGCAGTGACTCGGAGCTCAATGAGCAGTTCTTC,CASSDSELNEQFF
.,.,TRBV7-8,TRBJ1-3,TGTGCCAGCAGCTTAACTTCCGGGCTTATCTCTGGAAACACCATATATTTT,CASSLTSGLISGNTIYF
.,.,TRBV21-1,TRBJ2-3,TGTGCCAGCAGCAAACCACTAGCGGGAGGGGCAGATACGCAGTATTTT,CASSKPLAGGADTQYF
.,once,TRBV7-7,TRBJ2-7,TGTGCCAGCAGCTTAGGGGGCCCGGGGTCTGGAGCGTCCGAGCAGTACTTC,CASSLGGPGSGASEQYF
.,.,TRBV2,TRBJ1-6,TGTGCCAGCAGTACTGACAGCTCCCTCAATTCACCCCTCCACTTT,CASSTDSSLNSPLHF
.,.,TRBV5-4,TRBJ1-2,TGTGCCAGCAGCCCTGCCGGACCTAACTATGGCTACACCTTC,CASSPAGPNYGYTF
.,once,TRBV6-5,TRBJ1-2,TGTGCCAGCAGTTACGCGATGGGGGGCGAAGGTGGCTACACCTTC,CASSYAMGGEGGYTF
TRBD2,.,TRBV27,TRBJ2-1,TGTGCCAGCAGTTGGGGACTAGCGGGGGGGCGGAATGAGCAGTTCTTC,CASSWGLAGGRNEQFF